A selection of T cell receptor beta chains follows, all from one sample in a study of technical replicates of blood from a handful of donors. Method: immunoSEQ multiplex PCR; TCRdb's copy keeps in-frame clones and lacks some. The top ten hold 0.31% of the sample, which has more than 65,000 clones, around 96% seen once. The sequencing input was T cells isolated from PBMCs. These receptors all come from a human donor in good health. Each CDR3 is given with its conserved first and last residue. The D gene is left open where the match is weak. Clone size is not always given. Where it is, it says once, few, many or a class for expanded clones.

>TRBV9|-|TRBJ2-1|-
CASSATTGRWYHNEQFF
TGTGCCAGCAGCGCCACAACAGGGAGATGGTACCACAATGAGCAGTTCTTC
>TRBV7-2|-|TRBJ2-7|-
CASSSPFGYEQYF
TGTGCCAGCAGCTCCCCCTTCGGGTACGAGCAGTACTTC
>TRBV7-8|-|TRBJ1-4|-
CASSLGTQDGEKLFF
TGTGCCAGCAGCTTAGGTACACAGGACGGCGAAAAACTGTTTTTT
>TRBV28|-|TRBJ1-2|-
CASSFGGHGYTF
TGTGCCAGCAGTTTCGGAGGACATGGCTACACCTTC
>TRBV14|-|TRBJ1-1|-
CASSQVPGEVTEAFF
TGTGCCAGCAGCCAAGTTCCTGGGGAGGTAACTGAAGCTTTCTTT
>TRBV13|TRBD2|TRBJ2-1|-
CASSPTGLAGGGYNEQFF
TGTGCCAGCAGTCCCACAGGACTAGCGGGAGGGGGGTACAATGAGCAGTTCTTC
>TRBV29-1|-|TRBJ1-2|-
CSAQAREGSYGYTF
TGCAGCGCTCAGGCCAGGGAGGGTAGCTATGGCTACACCTTC
>TRBV4-3|-|TRBJ2-2|-
CASSQGVGAWGTGELFF
TGCGCCAGCAGCCAAGGAGTGGGGGCTTGGGGTACCGGGGAGCTGTTTTTT
>TRBV30|-|TRBJ2-3|-
CAWTVTSTNTDTQYF
TGTGCCTGGACTGTGACTAGTACCAACACAGATACGCAGTATTTT
>TRBV7-3|-|TRBJ1-1|once
CASSLGLSQGKAFF
TGTGCCAGCAGCTTAGGGTTGTCGCAGGGAAAAGCTTTCTTT
>TRBV11-2|TRBD2|TRBJ2-7|-
CASSFSGTKYEQYF
TGTGCCAGCAGTTTTTCCGGGACTAAGTACGAGCAGTACTTC
>TRBV27|TRBD1|TRBJ1-5|-
CASRPGGTGEPQHF
TGTGCCAGCAGGCCAGGGGGGACAGGGGAGCCCCAGCATTTT
>TRBV28|TRBD1|TRBJ2-7|once
CATHKTGAYEQYF
TGTGCCACCCATAAGACAGGGGCCTACGAGCAGTACTTC
>TRBV28|-|TRBJ2-7|-
CASSLSGSSYEQYF
TGTGCCAGCAGTCTTAGCGGTTCATCCTACGAGCAGTACTTC
>TRBV19|TRBD2|TRBJ2-7|-
CASSTSGSDPGQYF
TGTGCCAGTAGTACTAGCGGGAGCGACCCCGGGCAGTACTTC
>TRBV2|TRBD1|TRBJ1-5|-
CASSIDRGNNQPQHF
TGTGCCAGCAGTATAGACAGGGGGAACAATCAGCCCCAGCATTTT
>TRBV2|TRBD1|TRBJ2-7|-
CASSEARDRGGLLLFYEQYF
TGTGCCAGCAGTGAAGCGCGGGACAGGGGGGGATTGCTTTTATTCTACGAGCAGTACTTC
>TRBV27|TRBD1|TRBJ2-7|-
CASSFSGGYEQYF
TGTGCCAGCAGTTTTTCAGGGGGCTACGAGCAGTACTTC
>TRBV28|-|TRBJ1-3|-
CASSVQGSTIYF
TGTGCCAGCAGTGTCCAGGGAAGCACCATATATTTT
>TRBV10-3|-|TRBJ1-5|-
CAISEFGGDQPQHF
TGTGCCATCAGTGAGTTCGGGGGGGATCAGCCCCAGCATTTT
>TRBV5-1|TRBD2|TRBJ2-1|-
CASSLEVSGTNEQFF
TGCGCCAGCAGCTTGGAGGTTAGCGGGACGAATGAGCAGTTCTTC
>TRBV5-1|TRBD1|TRBJ2-2|-
CASSLEGTGKGLKTGELFF
TGCGCCAGCAGCTTGGAGGGGACAGGGAAGGGACTGAAGACCGGGGAGCTGTTTTTT
>TRBV5-1|-|TRBJ1-4|once
CASSVSRTAENEKLFF
TGCGCCAGCAGCGTAAGCAGGACAGCGGAAAATGAAAAACTGTTTTTT
>TRBV25-1|-|TRBJ2-3|once
CASGTSYTQYF
TGTGCCAGCGGGACTTCGTATACGCAGTATTTT
>TRBV11-2|TRBD1|TRBJ2-7|-
CASSFYRDSSSYEQYF
TGTGCCAGCAGCTTCTACCGGGACAGCAGCTCCTACGAGCAGTACTTC
>TRBV4-1|TRBD2|TRBJ2-3|-
CASSQSLSGRYTQYF
TGCGCCAGCAGCCAATCCCTTAGCGGGAGATATACGCAGTATTTT
>TRBV28|TRBD2|TRBJ2-7|-
CASSFLAGDYEQYF
TGTGCCAGCAGTTTCTTAGCGGGAGACTACGAGCAGTACTTC
>TRBV6-1|TRBD1|TRBJ2-7|-
CASSEESGQGSYEQYF
TGTGCCAGCAGTGAAGAGTCCGGACAGGGAAGCTACGAGCAGTACTTC
>TRBV5-1|-|TRBJ1-1|once
CASSHWLGMNTEAFF
TGCGCCAGCAGCCACTGGTTGGGCATGAACACTGAAGCTTTCTTT
>TRBV15|-|TRBJ1-5|-
CATSWGRQPQHF
TGTGCCACTAGCTGGGGGCGTCAGCCCCAGCATTTT
>TRBV11-2|TRBD1|TRBJ2-1|-
CASSPRNDRGGYNEQFF
TGTGCCAGCAGCCCACGGAATGACAGGGGTGGTTACAATGAGCAGTTCTTC
>TRBV6-8|TRBD1|TRBJ2-7|-
CASSYKGAPSAEQYF
TGTGCCAGCAGTTACAAGGGGGCCCCTTCTGCCGAGCAGTACTTC
>TRBV21-1|-|TRBJ2-7|-
CARLGGLLYEQYF
TGTGCCAGACTCGGGGGGCTTTTATACGAGCAGTACTTC
>TRBV11-2|-|TRBJ2-2|once
CASSFSGTGELFF
TGTGCCAGCAGCTTCTCCGGGACCGGGGAGCTGTTTTTT
>TRBV6-1|-|TRBJ1-5|-
CASSEDDLSGNQPQHF
TGTGCCAGCAGTGAAGACGACTTGTCGGGAAATCAGCCCCAGCATTTT
>TRBV5-6|-|TRBJ2-5|-
CASSSGETQYF
TGTGCCAGCAGCTCGGGGGAGACCCAGTACTTC
>TRBV9|-|TRBJ1-1|-
CASSVSTAGMNTEAFF
TGTGCCAGCAGCGTTTCTACAGCAGGCATGAACACTGAAGCTTTCTTT
>TRBV9|TRBD2|TRBJ2-2|-
CASSVDSSGIFTGELFF
TGTGCCAGCAGCGTAGATAGTAGCGGGATATTCACCGGGGAGCTGTTTTTT
>TRBV13|-|TRBJ1-2|-
CASSPALQGSIGGYTF
TGTGCCAGCAGCCCCGCCCTCCAGGGAAGTATTGGTGGCTACACCTTC
>TRBV15|TRBD2|TRBJ2-3|-
CATSRWEGLGETDTQYF
TGTGCCACCAGCAGATGGGAGGGACTCGGAGAAACAGATACGCAGTATTTT
>TRBV7-2|-|TRBJ2-1|-
CASSLDQGIPFNEQFF
TGTGCCAGCAGCTTAGATCAGGGGATACCCTTCAATGAGCAGTTCTTC
>TRBV10-3|-|TRBJ2-7|-
CAISESEEAGYEQYF
TGTGCCATCAGTGAGTCCGAGGAGGCGGGCTACGAGCAGTACTTC
>TRBV5-5|-|TRBJ2-5|-
CASSSPLQGRRAQYF
TGTGCCAGCAGCTCCCCCCTACAGGGAAGGAGAGCCCAGTACTTC
>TRBV30|TRBD1|TRBJ2-5|-
CAWRSRGRETQYF
TGTGCCTGGAGGAGCAGGGGGCGGGAGACCCAGTACTTC
>TRBV9|TRBD2|TRBJ2-1|-
CASSVGSGRDPYNEQFF
TGTGCCAGCAGCGTAGGCTCTGGGAGGGACCCCTACAATGAGCAGTTCTTC
>TRBV5-3|TRBD1|TRBJ1-2|-
CARSWGDRDYGYTF
TGTGCCAGAAGCTGGGGAGACAGGGACTATGGCTACACCTTC
>TRBV6-1|-|TRBJ1-1|few
CASRLTANTEAFF
TGTGCCAGCAGACTCACAGCGAACACTGAAGCTTTCTTT
>TRBV15|TRBD2|TRBJ2-5|once
CATSRDLRIAGGPLQETQYF
TGTGCCACCAGCAGAGATCTGCGAATAGCGGGAGGGCCCTTACAAGAGACCCAGTACTTC
>TRBV7-9|-|TRBJ1-2|-
CASSLAMTDGYTF
TGTGCCAGCAGCTTAGCGATGACAGATGGCTACACCTTC
>TRBV30|-|TRBJ1-2|-
CAWSAGEGGYTF
TGTGCCTGGAGTGCAGGGGAAGGCGGCTACACCTTC
>TRBV29-1|TRBD2|TRBJ2-7|-
CSVQTSGSYEQYF
TGCAGCGTTCAGACTAGCGGATCCTACGAGCAGTACTTC
>TRBV7-9|TRBD2|TRBJ2-2|-
CASSKLLAGGPHTGELFF
TGTGCCAGCAGCAAGTTACTAGCGGGAGGGCCTCACACCGGGGAGCTGTTTTTT
>TRBV11-3|TRBD2|TRBJ2-5|-
CASSLLAGGQETQYF
TGTGCCAGCAGCTTGCTAGCGGGAGGCCAAGAGACCCAGTACTTC
>TRBV18|-|TRBJ1-1|-
CASSATRDMNTEAFF
TGTGCCAGCTCAGCCACGCGGGATATGAACACTGAAGCTTTCTTT
>TRBV30|TRBD1|TRBJ2-7|-
CAWCHGTGYYEQYF
TGTGCCTGGTGCCACGGGACAGGGTACTACGAGCAGTACTTC